Here is one T cell receptor beta chain with its context. For ophthalmopathy patients, the Clinical Activity Score was at least 3 and the NOSPECS grade at least 4; duration was under 3 months. The V gene's germline CDR1 is SGDLS and CDR2 YYNGEE. This CDR3 has 16 amino acids. The ends lost 0 bases at V and 2 bases at J; junction bases unmatched: 3. This record belongs to a study of T cells in Graves' hyperthyroidism and ophthalmopathy. Authors of the study amplified TCR beta CDR3 regions from RNA transcripts. When the TCR CDR3 underwent first-round RT-PCR, the HTBI primer set was used. Each CDR3 protein gets one entry after TCRdb re-called the multiplex PCR reads with MiXCR. The table lists 530,000 or so distinct CDR3 sequences, 15% to 20% of them singletons.

This rearrangement joins TRBV9 to TRBJ1-2; 11 nucleotides match TRBD1. The receptor was isolated from a woman aged 18-29 years with Graves' ophthalmopathy. The sequenced material came from blood. CDR3 DNA sequence: TGTGCCAGCAGCGTAGGGGACAGGGGGAGGAACTATGGCTACACCTTC. Protein product: CASSVGDRGRNYGYTF.